One TCR beta chain is described in this entry. This clonotype came up many times. Its target antigen remains unknown. No base quality values were provided; no much bigger clone lies one nucleotide off. These data belong to a study of Graves' ophthalmopathy and Graves' hyperthyroidism (dated by TCRdb to the late 2010s). For context, the study as a whole: Peripheral blood was collected before any treatment was given, at the time of initial diagnosis. After sampling, hyperthyroidism patients received methimazole starting at 30 mg daily, and ophthalmopathy patients received high-dose intravenous methylprednisolone. An independent validation cohort comprised around 19 hyperthyroidism patients and over 15 patients who later progressed from hyperthyroidism to ophthalmopathy. The 95 to 100 discovery patients were randomly split 7:3 into training and test sets. To explore V-J signatures distinguishing ophthalmopathy from hyperthyroidism, a discovery set of about a hundred patients (roughly 42 ophthalmopathy, 57 stable hyperthyroidism) was enrolled. In total, around 140 blood samples were TCR-sequenced: under 45 ophthalmopathy, some 80 hyperthyroidism and some 17 hyperthyroidism-to-ophthalmopathy patients. In a handful of hyperthyroidism patients, the T-cell repertoire of thyroid tissue was compared with the T-cell repertoire of blood. To tell Graves' ophthalmopathy apart from Graves' hyperthyroidism, and to predict which patients would progress to ophthalmopathy, the study relied on TCR beta repertoire signatures.

Looking up the germline V gene yields CDR1 SGHTA and CDR2 FQGNSA. V is pared back by 1 base and J by 2 bases, with 9 bases lying between the germline termini. From the cysteine up to the phenylalanine, the CDR3 has a length of 14 residues. The sequence is cut down to CDR3 DNA, 42 bases in frame from base 1. TCR beta CDR3 regions were amplified from RNA transcripts for repertoire sequencing. The first round was an RT-PCR using HTBI primers with the Qiagen OneStep RT-PCR kit, and this first round was followed by a second-round multiplex PCR, then size selection and purification. Libraries were sequenced paired-end with 100 bp reads on an Illumina HiSeq2000. The paper's processing steps were these. SOAPnuke was used for read processing, and reads with adapters, uncalled bases, a mean Phred below 15, or no exact constant-primer or identifier match were discarded. COPE v1.2.5 was used to merge the high-quality paired reads. Each unique nucleotide sequence was treated as a clonotype, and MiTCR v1.1 was used to align the clonotypes to the IMGT TRB V, D and J references. Analysis was restricted to V-J combinations with a frequency above 0.0001, which covered about 99% of repertoires. A TCR clonal expansion and chaos score per V-J combination was defined as the ratio of F50 clonal expansion to chaos observed in the TCRdist matrix. Welch's t-statistics and random forest were used to reduce features to 13 V-J combinations, which were fed into a naive Bayes classifier. The similarity between thyroid and blood repertoires was quantified using the Morisita-Horn index. TCRdb reprocessed the public reads (quality trimming at Q25 with fastp, clone calling with MiXCR) and kept in-frame beta chains. Every CDR3 protein is listed once, alongside the most common genes and DNA of its rows. Clone size and V and J calls follow TCRdb, not the original study. The sample has some 400,000 distinct CDR3 sequences on record, 18% of them singletons. Jointly, the top ten make up around 1.4% of the sample.

The paper as a whole reports these results and caveats: In cross-validation, the 13-signature model distinguished ophthalmopathy from stable hyperthyroidism with 85% to 90% sensitivity and 81% to 83% specificity, and in the test set the corresponding values were roughly 80% and 76%. Among expanded thyroid clonotypes with frequency above 0.001, most also showed up in blood, which suggests that blood repertoires may reflect the thyroid immune response. Sample size was not predetermined statistically, and investigators were not blinded to group allocation. In validation, the model predicted ophthalmopathy progression with about 71% sensitivity and about 77% specificity; more than ten predicted patients were CT-confirmed with GO in a median of around 6 months.

Ophthalmopathy patients were characterized by moderately to severely active disease, a Clinical Activity Score of at least 3, a NOSPECS grade of at least 4, and a disease duration under 3 months. Anyone with other autoimmune diseases, uncontrolled infections, pregnancy or lactation was excluded from the study. Diagnosis relied on clinical symptoms, serum thyroxine, TRAb, thyroid ultrasound and orbital computed tomography. PBMCs were isolated from 10 ml of fresh peripheral blood by Ficoll-Paque density gradient centrifugation. Total RNA was extracted with Trizol reagent and quality-checked on an Agilent 2100 Bioanalyzer.

The sample taken for sequencing was peripheral blood. The receptor's source is a woman aged 18-35 years with Graves' ophthalmopathy. Donor details come from another sample of the same person, matched by shared clones. The chain couples TRBV7-2 to TRBJ2-7; no D gene call is confident. CDR3 protein: CASSLGGRPYEQYF. The DNA reads as follows: TGTGCCAGCAGCTTAGGTGGTAGGCCCTACGAGCAGTACTTC.